These T cell receptor beta chains were read from a single sample in a study of shared clonotypes between healthy human individuals. Measured with immunoSEQ multiplex PCR; TCRdb has only the in-frame clones, and not every one. The sample includes more than 2 million clones, 90% to 95% of them seen just once. Sequencing used naive CD4+ T cells sorted from blood. The receptors derive from a man in his late teens or twenties in good health. Each CDR3 is given with its conserved first and last residue. Fields, in order: V gene, D gene, J gene, clone size, CDR3 protein, CDR3 DNA. D genes are given only for firm matches. A row's size may be missing; if present it is once, few, many or a size class.

>TRBV5-4|-|TRBJ1-1|-
CASHSGTYPGNTEAFF
TGTGCCAGCCACTCCGGGACCTATCCCGGAAACACTGAAGCTTTCTTT
>TRBV9|TRBD2|TRBJ2-1|-
CASSATSGARAEQFF
TGTGCCAGCAGCGCCACTAGCGGGGCGCGAGCGGAGCAGTTCTTC
>TRBV2|TRBD1|TRBJ1-5|once
CASSTDRAASNQPQHF
TGTGCCAGCAGTACCGACAGGGCGGCGAGCAATCAGCCCCAGCATTTT
>TRBV7-9|TRBD1|TRBJ1-6|-
CASSLGQGSPLHF
TGTGCCAGCAGCTTAGGACAGGGGTCACCCCTCCACTTT
>TRBV25-1|-|TRBJ1-1|-
CASSESGVRLNTEAFF
TGTGCCAGCAGTGAATCGGGCGTCAGATTGAACACTGAAGCTTTCTTT
>TRBV30|-|TRBJ1-1|-
CAWTYRTNTEAFF
TGTGCCTGGACCTACAGAACCAACACTGAAGCTTTCTTT
>TRBV5-6|-|TRBJ2-3|-
CASSHGLSADTQYF
TGTGCCAGCAGCCACGGACTTTCAGCAGATACGCAGTATTTT
>TRBV28|-|TRBJ2-7|-
CASRDFYEQYF
TGTGCCAGCAGGGACTTCTACGAGCAGTACTTC
>TRBV6-6|-|TRBJ2-2|-
CASIKGRFTGELFF
TGTGCCAGCATCAAGGGCAGGTTCACCGGGGAGCTGTTTTTT
>TRBV2|TRBD2|TRBJ2-5|-
CASSDGGARETQYF
TGTGCCAGCAGTGACGGGGGGGCCCGGGAGACCCAGTACTTC
>TRBV14|-|TRBJ2-7|once
CASSQEGVRLGGF
TGTGCCAGCAGCCAAGAAGGGGTCCGTCTCGGGGGCTTC
>TRBV5-1|-|TRBJ2-7|-
CATRPGGSQSYEQYF
TGCGCCACCCGCCCCGGGGGTTCTCAATCCTACGAGCAGTACTTC
>TRBV5-4|-|TRBJ1-2|-
CASSVPTPGSNYGYTF
TGTGCCAGCAGCGTGCCCACCCCTGGGTCTAACTATGGCTACACCTTC
>TRBV25-1|TRBD1|TRBJ1-1|-
CASSEYGTGKAFF
TGTGCCAGCAGTGAATACGGGACAGGGAAAGCTTTCTTT
>TRBV7-9|TRBD2|TRBJ2-1|-
CASRKLAGAYNEQFF
TGTGCCAGCAGGAAACTAGCGGGGGCCTACAATGAGCAGTTCTTC
>TRBV29-1|-|TRBJ1-2|-
CSVDSGTNYGYTF
TGCAGCGTTGACTCAGGGACTAACTATGGCTACACCTTC
>TRBV7-9|-|TRBJ1-2|few
CASSHNNADYGYTF
TGTGCCAGCAGCCACAACAATGCTGACTATGGCTACACCTTC
>TRBV9|TRBD2|TRBJ2-5|-
CASSPGAGEGKRETQYF
TGTGCCAGCAGCCCCGGCGCCGGGGAGGGGAAGCGAGAGACCCAGTACTTC
>TRBV19|-|TRBJ2-1|-
CASSTPPGSSFINEQFF
TGTGCCAGTAGTACACCACCCGGGAGCTCCTTTATCAATGAGCAGTTCTTC
>TRBV18|-|TRBJ2-2|-
CASSPPASNGELFF
TGTGCCAGCTCACCACCGGCTAGCAACGGGGAGCTGTTTTTT
>TRBV6-1|-|TRBJ1-6|-
CASSELSRNSPLHF
TGTGCCAGCAGTGAATTATCCAGAAATTCACCCCTCCACTTT
>TRBV5-5|-|TRBJ2-5|-
CASTLGVAETQYF
TGTGCCAGCACCTTGGGGGTAGCGGAGACCCAGTACTTC
>TRBV5-6|TRBD1|TRBJ1-6|-
CASSVGQGDSPLHF
TGTGCCAGCAGCGTTGGACAGGGGGATTCACCCCTCCACTTT
>TRBV5-6|-|TRBJ1-6|-
CASSLGRGVGSPLHF
TGTGCCAGCAGCTTGGGTAGGGGAGTCGGTTCACCCCTCCACTTT
>TRBV4-1|TRBD1|TRBJ2-5|-
CASSYPGQVKAQYF
TGCGCCAGCAGCTACCCTGGACAGGTGAAGGCCCAGTACTTC
>TRBV18|-|TRBJ2-4|-
CASSSGGTGAKNIQYF
TGTGCCAGCTCATCCGGGGGAACTGGAGCCAAAAACATTCAGTACTTC
>TRBV9|-|TRBJ1-6|-
CASSVGSLQNSPLHF
TGTGCCAGCAGCGTGGGCTCCCTTCAAAATTCACCCCTCCACTTT
>TRBV5-1|-|TRBJ2-7|-
CASSLAPNYEQYF
TGCGCCAGCAGCTTGGCCCCCAACTACGAGCAGTACTTC